The clone carrying this T cell receptor beta chain was seen repeatedly, ten times or more. The data were obtained in a study of Graves' ophthalmopathy and Graves' hyperthyroidism. The TCR beta CDR3 regions underwent amplification from RNA transcripts. Second-round multiplex PCR came after a first-round RT-PCR that employed HTBI primers. TCRdb ran MiXCR on the multiplex PCR reads and lists one entry per CDR3 protein. The sample has about 1.2 million distinct CDR3 sequences, 35% to 45% seen once; the top ten hold approximately 10%. CDR1 is DFQATT and CDR2 is SNEGSKA in the germline V gene (reference sequence). This CDR3 region has 12 residues. V lost 4 bases to trimming and J lost 5 bases, with 11 bases between them. Ineligible for inclusion were patients with other autoimmune diseases, uncontrolled infections, pregnancy or lactation.

The sequencing input was peripheral blood or thyroid tissue (not recorded which). This sequence originates from an adult man with Graves' hyperthyroidism. This chain connects TRBV20-1 to TRBJ1-1, with D uncertain. The CDR3 bases are TGCAGTGCTACTCCCTTAGGGACTGAAGCTTTCTTT. Translating gives CSATPLGTEAFF.